The 11 T cell receptor beta chains presented below share a single source sample, sequenced in a study of blood T cell repertoires in COVID-19. Assay used: immunoSEQ multiplex PCR; TCRdb lists only in-frame clones, some missing. Of about 480,000 clones listed, roughly 90% were seen once; the top ten hold less than 2%. Sequenced input: PBMCs or T cells enriched from blood (not recorded which). The receptors come from a woman aged 40 to 50 who had recovered from COVID-19.

The chain is built from TRBV27 and TRBJ1-1; 11 bases align to TRBD1. J was trimmed by 10 bases and V by 4 bases; bases with no gene match: 5. The CDR3 covers 13 residues. Germline V gives CDR1 MNHEY, CDR2 SMNVEV (reference sequence). CDR3 nucleotide sequence: TGTGCCAGCAGTTCCCATGGGACAGGGGGAGCTTTCTTT. Amino acid sequence: CASSSHGTGGAFF.

The chain combines TRBV5-6 with TRBJ2-1; 9 bases line up with TRBD2. The CDR3 totals 18 residues. Per germline, CDR1 SGHDT and CDR2 YYEEEE. V shed 4 bases, J shed 2 bases, and the junction held 13 bases outside the gene matches. The CDR3 sequence is CASSRQGGLADTYNEQFF. In DNA form, the CDR3 reads TGTGCCAGCAGCCGGCAGGGGGGACTAGCCGATACCTACAATGAGCAGTTCTTC. Variable domain in full (rest from reference TRBV5-6 and TRBJ2-1): DAGVTQSPTHLIKTRGQQVTLRCSPKSGHDTVSWYQQALGQGPQFIFQYYEEEERQRGNFPDRFSGHQFPNYSSELNVNALLLGDSALYLCASSRQGGLADTYNEQFFGPGTRLTVL.

This CDR3 is CASSLAAGIGNTIYF. The CDR3, as DNA: TGTGCCAGCAGCTTAGCGGCGGGAATAGGAAACACCATATATTTT. V gene TRBV7-2 combines with J gene TRBJ1-3, with D unresolved. With 0 bases removed from V and 4 bases from J, the gap between germline ends came to 10 bases. Germline V gives CDR1 SGHTA, CDR2 FQGNSA. This CDR3 spans 15 amino acids.

The rearrangement joins TRBV7-9 to TRBJ2-1; a weak D match, TRBD2 (7 bases). V lost 1 base and J lost 0, with 13 bases in between. This CDR3 has 17 residues. Per germline, CDR1 SEHNR and CDR2 FQNEAQ (reference sequence). The DNA for the CDR3 is TGTGCCAGCAGCTTAGGTGGGGGGGACACCTCCTACAATGAGCAGTTCTTC. Its protein is CASSLGGGDTSYNEQFF.

The chain combines TRBV6-5 with TRBJ2-1; possibly TRBD2 for D (6 bases). Per germline, CDR1 MNHEY and CDR2 SVGAGI. This CDR3 comprises 12 residues. The germline V and J ends were trimmed by 8 bases and 9 bases, with 14 bases remaining between them. The CDR3 reads CASRDSWFEQFF. CDR3 nucleotide sequence: TGTGCCAGCCGGGACTCCTGGTTTGAGCAGTTCTTC.

This clone was seen only a few times. This sequence joins TRBV6-2 or TRBV6-3 and TRBJ2-3; 10 bases match TRBD2. CDR3 length: 19 amino acids. Germline-derived CDR1 and CDR2 are MNHEY and SVGEGT. Trimming cost V 2 bases and J 0 bases; bases outside gene matches: 11. The CDR3 protein is CASSYTVRLAGPSTDTQYF. As DNA, the CDR3 is TGTGCCAGCAGTTACACGGTTCGACTAGCGGGTCCTAGCACAGATACGCAGTATTTT.

CDR3 amino acids: CASGVYAMGQADQPQHF. The CDR3 nucleotides read TGTGCTAGTGGTGTGTACGCTATGGGACAGGCGGATCAGCCCCAGCATTTT. The chain uses TRBV12-5 and TRBJ1-5; TRBD1 agrees at 8 bases. CDR1 and CDR2 (germline): LGHNT, FRNRAP. V dropped 5 bases and J dropped 5; count of bases not matched to a gene: 14. The CDR3 runs 17 residues.

In this sample, this clone turned up a few times. The gene calls are TRBV7-9 and TRBJ2-1, with D perhaps TRBD2 (6 bases). CDR1 is SEHNR and CDR2 is FQNEAQ in the germline V gene (reference sequence). V lost 2 bases and J 3 bases, leaving 14 bases between the germline ends. This CDR3 has 16 residues. The CDR3 DNA follows: TGTGCCAGCAGCTTACCCGCGGGAACCGACTACAATGAGCAGTTCTTC. It yields the protein CASSLPAGTDYNEQFF.

This chain uses TRBV7-9 with TRBJ2-1; a weak D match, TRBD1 (6 bases). The CDR3 sequence is 15 residues long. V gave up 4 bases and J gave up 0 bases, with 10 bases separating them. Germline loops: CDR1 SEHNR, CDR2 FQNEAQ (reference sequence). The CDR3 coding sequence is TGTGCCAGCAGCTCCCAGGGGAGCTCCTACAATGAGCAGTTCTTC. It yields the protein CASSSQGSSYNEQFF.

The chain carries TRBV24-1 and TRBJ1-2; D remains unclear. The CDR3 spans 13 residues. Germline assignment: CDR1 KGHDR and CDR2 SFDVKD. V was pared by 0 bases and J by 4 bases, with 5 bases between. Written as DNA, the CDR3 is TGTGCCACCAGTGATTTGGAGCCCTATGGCTACACCTTC. It codes for CATSDLEPYGYTF.

V gene TRBV11-2 combines with J gene TRBJ1-2; 9 nucleotides match TRBD1. This CDR3 has 16 residues. The germline gives CDR1 SGHAT, CDR2 FQNNGV. V lost 5 bases and J lost 3; bases outside the gene matches: 10. The CDR3, as DNA: TGTGCCAGCAGCGATCAAACCGGGACAGGGCACTATGGCTACACCTTC. As protein: CASSDQTGTGHYGYTF.